Below are 26 T cell receptor beta chains sequenced from a single sample in a study of radiation and T cells in renal cell carcinoma. Only in-frame clones appear in the TCRdb table, and some are missing; sequencing was by immunoSEQ multiplex PCR. This sample yields 100,000 to 150,000 clones, of which over 75% are seen a single time; 1.5% to 2% belongs to the top ten. Regarding time point: blood 2 weeks post-SBRT. Treatment specified: 15 Gy SBRT to primary tumor, nephrectomy 4 weeks later. The sequences come from blood, collected from a patient whose treatment included radiotherapy and nephrectomy. These receptors originate from a woman in her sixties or seventies with renal cell carcinoma.

The chain couples TRBV27 to TRBJ2-7; D possibly matches TRBD1 or TRBD2 (6 bases each). CDR1 is MNHEY, CDR2 SMNVEV, per germline (reference sequence). The V end was cut by 3 bases, the J end by 6 bases, with 9 bases between. The CDR3 extends over 12 amino acids. The CDR3 is CASSFWGAEQYF. The DNA of the CDR3 is TGTGCCAGCAGTTTTTGGGGGGCCGAGCAGTACTTC.

A word on this clone: The junction departs from the called germline gene at one end, perhaps through a read error. Other nucleotide sequences in the sample specify the same CDR3. V usage is TRBV13 and J usage is TRBJ1-6; 7 bases map to TRBD1. The CDR3 runs to 18 residues. Germline loops: CDR1 PRHDT, CDR2 FYEKMQ (reference sequence). CDR3 sequence reads: CASSLKGAGSIYNSPLHF. For the CDR3, the DNA is TGTGCCAGCAGCTTAAAGGGGGCAGGGTCGATCTATAATTCACCCCTTCACTTT.

Remarks on this clone: The germline gene is not matched at one end of the junction; a read error may be the cause. The genes are TRBV7-7 and TRBJ2-7; 9 bases map to TRBD1. The CDR3 is 14 residues long. The germline V gene has CDR1 SSHAT and CDR2 FNYEAQ (reference sequence). CDR3 sequence: CASSLGTGKYEQYF. CDR3 DNA: TGTGCTAGCAGCTTAGGGACAGGGAAGTACGAGCAGTACTTC.

Here the CDR3 DNA reads TGTGCCAGTAGTTTCGGGGGCTCTTATGGAAACACCATATATTTT. It translates to CASSFGGSYGNTIYF. The V and J genes are TRBV19 and TRBJ1-3; the D gene is possibly TRBD1 (6 bases). The germline gives CDR1 LNHDA, CDR2 SQIVND (reference sequence). The CDR3 has 15 amino acids. Trimming cost V 5 bases and J 3 bases, with 14 bases left between them.

The V call is TRBV27, the J call TRBJ2-3; 11 bases match TRBD2. J gave up 1 base and V 6 bases, and 0 bases lay outside the gene matches. Looked up from germline, CDR1 is MNHEY and CDR2 is SMNVEV (reference sequence). The CDR3 has 14 amino acids. The CDR3 loop reads CASRLAGGTDTQYF. The CDR3 nucleotides are TGTGCCAGCAGACTAGCGGGAGGCACAGATACGCAGTATTTT.

This chain joins TRBV4-1 and TRBJ2-7, with unresolved D. The CDR3 spans 16 residues. Germline loops: CDR1 MGHRA, CDR2 YSYEKL. Trimming removed 2 bases at V and 0 bases at J, with 14 bases between. The CDR3 DNA follows: TGCGCCAGCAGCCAAACCCTGGTGAAGGCCTCCTACGAGCAGTACTTC. It encodes CASSQTLVKASYEQYF.

The V and J genes are TRBV2 and TRBJ1-2; D is undetermined. The CDR3 covers 12 residues. Germline V gene lookup returns CDR1 SNHLY and CDR2 FYNNEI. V dropped 1 base and J dropped 8 bases, with 8 bases sitting between them. The CDR3 region is CASSEEERGYTF. In nucleotides, the CDR3 is TGTGCCAGCAGTGAAGAGGAGCGCGGCTACACCTTC.

The chain uses TRBV6-1 and TRBJ2-1; 7 positions match TRBD1. Germline CDR1 is MNHNS and CDR2 is SASEGT. Losses at the gene ends were 9 bases for V and 2 bases for J; bases not matched to a gene: 7. The CDR3 spans 14 residues. In nucleotides, the CDR3 is TGTGCCAGTATTGAGGGGGCTCCCTACAATGAGCAGTTCTTC. This encodes CASIEGAPYNEQFF.

This clone was seen only a few times. Other DNA sequences in the same sample also yield this CDR3. V and J are TRBV10-3 and TRBJ1-1, with D unresolved. Germline V CDR1 and CDR2: ENHRY, SYGVKD. Trimming pared 0 bases from V and 1 base from J, leaving 3 bases between. The CDR3 has 13 residues. Here the CDR3 reads CAISESTNTEAFF. CDR3 DNA sequence: TGTGCCATCAGTGAGTCGACGAACACTGAAGCTTTCTTT.

The chain uses TRBV27 and TRBJ1-2; D not certain. Trimming left V 6 bases short and J 4 bases short, with 9 bases between. Germline V gives CDR1 MNHEY, CDR2 SMNVEV (reference sequence). This CDR3 is 12 amino acids long. DNA of the CDR3: TGTGCCAGCAGGCTCGGGAGCTATGGCTACACCTTC. This translates into CASRLGSYGYTF.

This sequence joins TRBV4-1 and TRBJ2-2; TRBD2 might be the D (6 bases). The CDR3 totals 15 residues. V gave up 3 bases and J gave up 7 bases, with 15 bases separating them. Per germline, CDR1 MGHRA and CDR2 YSYEKL. The CDR3 region has the DNA TGCGCCAGCAGCCAGGCCGTCGGGGGAATCGGGGAGCTGTTTTTT. Amino acids: CASSQAVGGIGELFF.

This clone has just one count. The chain is built from TRBV11-3 and TRBJ2-7; 9 positions match TRBD1. V shed 5 bases and J 1 base; nucleotides not matched to a gene: 3. This CDR3 contains 14 residues. Germline-derived CDR1 and CDR2 are SGHNT and YENEEA. CDR3 residues: CASSRDRASYEQYF. The CDR3 nucleotides read TGTGCCAGCAGCCGGGACAGGGCTTCCTACGAGCAGTACTTC.

The genes are TRBV18 and TRBJ2-3; a possible D gene is TRBD1 (5 bases). CDR3 length equals 17 residues. Trimming stripped 3 bases from V and 1 base from J, with 17 bases between. Germline V CDR1 and CDR2: KGHSH, LQKENI. The CDR3 sequence: CASSPPRAGLGTDTQYF. The CDR3 nucleotides are TGTGCCAGCTCACCTCCTCGGGCAGGGCTGGGCACAGATACGCAGTATTTT.

V usage is TRBV28 and J usage is TRBJ1-2; D remains ambiguous. Germline CDR1 reads MDHEN; CDR2 reads SYDVKM. The CDR3 extends over 11 amino acids. V shed 6 bases and J shed 8 bases, with 10 bases lying between them. The CDR3 DNA reads TGTGCCAGCAGGTCTATGTGGGGCTACACCTTC. Its protein product is CASRSMWGYTF.

The chain links TRBV27 to TRBJ2-7; 10 bases agree with TRBD2. Germline V lookup: CDR1 MNHEY, CDR2 SMNVEV (reference sequence). This CDR3 region has 14 residues. The ends lost 6 bases at V and 5 bases at J; junction bases unmatched: 7. The DNA for the CDR3 is TGTGCCAGCAGGCGAGCGGGAGGGCCTAACGAGCAGTACTTC. It specifies CASRRAGGPNEQYF.

The chain is built from TRBV4-1 and TRBJ1-2; D is undetermined. This CDR3 contains 13 residues. Germline CDR1 is MGHRA and CDR2 is YSYEKL. V dropped 5 bases and J dropped 2 bases, with 9 bases sitting between them. The CDR3 DNA reads TGCGCCAGCAGCTCGCGACTCAACTATGGCTACACCTTC. Translating it yields CASSSRLNYGYTF.

This chain links TRBV5-4 with TRBJ2-7, with a tentative D call TRBD2 (5 bases). The V gene lost 1 base and the J gene lost 6 bases, with 8 bases spanning the gap. The CDR3 sequence is 12 residues long. The germline V gene encodes CDR1 SGHNT and CDR2 YYREEE (reference sequence). The CDR3 protein is CASSLPLGEQYF. CDR3 in DNA: TGTGCCAGCAGCTTGCCACTAGGCGAGCAGTACTTC.

This clone was picked up many times. The rearrangement links TRBV5-1 to TRBJ2-3; D gene unclear. Deletions cut 3 bases from V and 5 bases from J, with 16 bases between. The germline CDR1 and CDR2 sequences are SGHRS and YFSETQ. The CDR3 runs 15 residues. DNA of the CDR3: TGCGCCAGCAGCTCGTTCTTGGGGAAGGGAGATACGCAGTATTTT. Translated, it gives CASSSFLGKGDTQYF. Combining the CDR3 with reference TRBV5-1 and TRBJ2-3 gives the whole variable domain KAGVTQTPRYLIKTRGQQVTLSCSPISGHRSVSWYQQTPGQGLQFLFEYFSETQRNKGNFPGRFSGRQFSNSRSEMNVSTLELGDSALYLCASSSFLGKGDTQYFGPGTRLTVL.

A remark on this clone: Just one base apart from a much larger clone, this may be a read error. The rearrangement joins TRBV5-4 to TRBJ1-2, with TRBD1 matching over 7 bases. The CDR3 covers 15 residues. The germline V gene encodes CDR1 SGHNT and CDR2 YYREEE (reference sequence). The CDR3 loop is CASSPTGEPNYGHTF. The CDR3 nucleotides read TGTGCCAGCAGCCCCACAGGGGAACCTAACTATGGCCACACCTTC.

This chain uses TRBV28 with TRBJ1-2; 7 nucleotides align to TRBD1. Per germline, CDR1 MDHEN and CDR2 SYDVKM. The CDR3 extends over 13 amino acids. With V trimmed by 6 bases and J by 8 bases, 9 bases remained unmatched. The CDR3 here is CASRETGRGGYTF. CDR3 sequence (DNA): TGTGCCAGCAGGGAGACAGGGCGGGGAGGCTACACCTTC.

V and J are TRBV27 and TRBJ2-7; D gene unclear. V was trimmed by 6 bases and J by 6 bases, leaving 27 bases between them. Germline-derived CDR1 and CDR2 are MNHEY and SMNVEV (reference sequence). CDR3 length: 17 residues. The CDR3 bases are TGTGCCAGCAGGACGAGATGGGCAGCCACTCCCCACGGCGAGCAGTACTTC. Protein product: CASRTRWAATPHGEQYF.

The rearrangement uses TRBV6-1 and TRBJ2-5, with a weak D call TRBD2 (6 bases). The CDR3 sequence is 13 residues long. The ends were cut back, 11 bases at V and 2 bases at J, with 15 bases in the middle. The germline gives CDR1 MNHNS, CDR2 SASEGT. CDR3 protein: CAGSGTPQETQYF. Here the CDR3 DNA reads TGTGCCGGGAGTGGGACTCCACAAGAGACCCAGTACTTC.

The chain carries TRBV28 and TRBJ2-7; TRBD2 matches 11 bases. Germline V gene data show CDR1 as MDHEN and CDR2 as SYDVKM. There are 17 residues in the CDR3. The ends lost 6 bases at V and 0 bases at J; junction bases unmatched: 10. As DNA, the CDR3 is TGTGCCAGCAGGACTCCTAGCGGGGGGCCTAGCTCCTACGAGCAGTACTTC. Its translation: CASRTPSGGPSSYEQYF.

This chain joins TRBV6-5 and TRBJ1-1; 8 positions agree with TRBD1. V gave up 6 bases and J gave up 12 bases; unmatched junction bases: 9. The CDR3 runs to 12 residues. Per the germline V gene, CDR1 is MNHEY and CDR2 is SVGAGI. The CDR3 region is CASSPRTGKTFF. CDR3 DNA: TGTGCCAGCAGCCCCCGGACAGGGAAAACTTTCTTT.

A word on this clone: Compared with germline, one end of the junction differs, possibly owing to a read error. The rearrangement joins TRBV5-4 to TRBJ1-2, with D possibly being TRBD1 (6 bases). The germline CDR1 and CDR2 sequences are SGHNT and YYREEE (reference sequence). The CDR3 runs to 15 residues. CDR3 DNA sequence: TGCGCCAGCAGCCAAGACTACAGGGAACGAAACGGCTACACCTTC. Translated: CASSQDYRERNGYTF.

This clone was recorded many times. This chain links TRBV7-4 with TRBJ1-2, with D hard to call. The germline CDR1 and CDR2 sequences are SGHVT and SQSDAQ. The ends were cut back, 5 bases at V and 8 bases at J, with 15 bases in the middle. The CDR3 has 13 amino acids. In DNA, the CDR3 is TGTGCCAGCAGCCCCAGCCGGGCGGGGGGCTACACCTTC. Its translation: CASSPSRAGGYTF. Drawing the rest from reference TRBV7-4 and TRBJ1-2, the complete variable domain is GAGVSQSPRYKVAKRGRDVALRCDSISGHVTLYWYRQTLGQGSEVLTYSQSDAQRDKSGRPSGRFSAERPERSVSTLKIQRTEQGDSAVYLCASSPSRAGGYTFGSGTRLTVV.